The rows below give T cell receptor beta chains drawn from one sample of a study of shared clonotypes between healthy human individuals. Produced via immunoSEQ multiplex PCR; TCRdb's table is partial and in-frame only. Of 500,000 to 700,000 clones listed, approximately 96% are singletons. Sequences were obtained from naive CD8+ T cells sorted from blood. The receptors derive from a woman aged 25 to 39 in good health. Both conserved end residues are part of each CDR3. A D gene is named only where the DNA matches it firmly. Size is stated for part of the rows, as once, few or many counts, or as a class when the clone is expanded.

CSVAGQGSSYEQYF,TGCAGCGTTGCCGGACAGGGAAGCTCCTACGAGCAGTACTTC,TRBD1,TRBJ2-7,NA,TRBV29-1
CASSEFPRDSGNTIYF,TGTGCCAGCAGCGAATTCCCTCGGGACAGCGGCAACACCATATATTTT,TRBD1,TRBJ1-3,NA,TRBV13
CASSQDRTGRDEQYF,TGCGCCAGCAGCCAAGACCGGACAGGGAGGGACGAGCAGTACTTC,NA,TRBJ2-7,once,TRBV4-1
CASNKRAPTVSGELFF,TGTGCCAGCAACAAACGGGCCCCTACGGTATCGGGGGAGCTGTTTTTT,NA,TRBJ2-2,NA,TRBV13
CASSFRAYEQYF,TGTGCCAGCAGTTTCAGGGCCTACGAGCAGTACTTC,NA,TRBJ2-7,NA,TRBV28
CASSLGREPNTDTQYF,TGTGCCAGCAGTTTAGGGCGGGAGCCAAACACAGATACGCAGTATTTT,TRBD2,TRBJ2-3,NA,TRBV27
CASKGTAVNYGYTF,TGTGCCAGCAAAGGGACAGCAGTTAACTATGGCTACACCTTC,TRBD1,TRBJ1-2,NA,TRBV2
CASSLSGTTVAFF,TGTGCCAGCAGTTTATCGGGGACTACAGTTGCGTTCTTC,TRBD2,TRBJ2-1,NA,TRBV28
CASSPGTSGRATGELFF,TGTGCCAGCAGCCCGGGGACTAGCGGGAGGGCCACCGGGGAGCTGTTTTTT,TRBD2,TRBJ2-2,NA,TRBV5-4
CAWTPHSGRPSYNEQFF,TGTGCCTGGACCCCTCATAGCGGGAGGCCCTCCTACAATGAGCAGTTCTTC,TRBD2,TRBJ2-1,NA,TRBV30
CASSLRATSYNEQFF,TGTGCCAGCAGCTTAAGGGCTACCTCCTACAATGAGCAGTTCTTC,NA,TRBJ2-1,NA,TRBV11-2
CASSLKSRTRNTDTQYF,TGTGCCAGCAGCTTGAAAAGCCGGACCAGGAACACAGATACGCAGTATTTT,NA,TRBJ2-3,NA,TRBV7-6
CAWTVPPGQGLDTQYF,TGTGCCTGGACCGTCCCTCCGGGACAGGGGTTAGATACGCAGTATTTT,TRBD1,TRBJ2-3,NA,TRBV30
CASSFGTGYEQYF,TGTGCCAGTAGTTTCGGGACTGGCTACGAGCAGTACTTC,NA,TRBJ2-7,NA,TRBV19
CASILQLTGPNDYEQYF,TGTGCCAGCATTCTCCAACTGACAGGGCCGAACGATTACGAGCAGTACTTC,TRBD1,TRBJ2-7,NA,TRBV27
CASSLPASGTDTQYF,TGTGCCAGCAGTTTACCGGCTAGCGGCACAGATACGCAGTATTTT,NA,TRBJ2-3,NA,TRBV27
CASRLDGYNEQFF,TGTGCCAGCAGACTCGACGGCTACAATGAGCAGTTCTTC,NA,TRBJ2-1,NA,TRBV27
CATSGGRNTEAFF,TGTGCCACTAGTGGGGGCCGGAACACTGAAGCTTTCTTT,NA,TRBJ1-1,NA,TRBV13
CASSLQDSTFNEKLFF,TGTGCCAGCAGCTTACAGGACAGTACATTTAATGAAAAACTGTTTTTT,NA,TRBJ1-4,NA,TRBV7-9
CASRLTNSGANVLTF,TGTGCCAGCAGGCTTACAAACTCTGGGGCCAACGTCCTGACTTTC,NA,TRBJ2-6,NA,TRBV28
CASSGTDTGELFF,TGTGCCAGCAGTGGGACAGACACCGGGGAGCTGTTTTTT,TRBD1,TRBJ2-2,NA,TRBV28